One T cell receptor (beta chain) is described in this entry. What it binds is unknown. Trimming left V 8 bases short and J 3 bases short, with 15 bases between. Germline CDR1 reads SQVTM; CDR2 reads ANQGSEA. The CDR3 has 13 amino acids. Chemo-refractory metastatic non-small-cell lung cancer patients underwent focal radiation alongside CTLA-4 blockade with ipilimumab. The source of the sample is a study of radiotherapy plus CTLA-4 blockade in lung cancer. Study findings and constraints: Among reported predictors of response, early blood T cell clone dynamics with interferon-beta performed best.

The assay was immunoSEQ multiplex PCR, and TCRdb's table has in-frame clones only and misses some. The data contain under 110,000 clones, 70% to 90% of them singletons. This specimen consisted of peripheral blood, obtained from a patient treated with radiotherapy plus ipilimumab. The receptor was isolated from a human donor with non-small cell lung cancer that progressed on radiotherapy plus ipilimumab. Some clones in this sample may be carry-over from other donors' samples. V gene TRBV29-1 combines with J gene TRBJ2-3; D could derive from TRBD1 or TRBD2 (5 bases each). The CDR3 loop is CSKTWGSTDTQYF. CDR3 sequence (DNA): TGCAGCAAAACGTGGGGGTCAACAGATACGCAGTATTTT.